What follows are 8 T cell receptor beta chains derived from one specimen sequenced in a study of blood T cell repertoires in COVID-19. Measured with immunoSEQ multiplex PCR; TCRdb has only the in-frame clones, and not every one. The sample lists some 350,000 clones, 90% occurring once. Source material: peripheral blood. All receptors come from a man between 18 and 35 years old with active or convalescent COVID-19.

This chain's CDR3 is CASSQGTYTYEQYF. The CDR3 DNA sequence: TGTGCCAGCAGCCAGGGGACGTATACCTACGAGCAGTACTTC. The chain employs TRBV7-2 and TRBJ2-7; possible D gene TRBD1, 6 bases. The CDR3 has 14 amino acids. V was pared by 5 bases and J by 2 bases, with 13 bases between. The germline gives CDR1 SGHTA, CDR2 FQGNSA.

V gene TRBV4-3 combines with J gene TRBJ2-1; TRBD2 agrees at 12 bases. Germline CDR1 is LGHNA and CDR2 is YSLEER. The CDR3 consists of 20 residues. The V gene end was trimmed by 4 bases and the J gene end by 0 bases; junction bases not matched to a gene: 13. In DNA form, the CDR3 reads TGCGCCAGCAGCCCAGATGGGGGACTAGCGGGCTTGAGCTCCTACAATGAGCAGTTCTTC. Translation: CASSPDGGLAGLSSYNEQFF.

The chain employs TRBV28 and TRBJ2-7; 14 bases agree with TRBD2. Germline V lookup: CDR1 MDHEN, CDR2 SYDVKM. J gave up 0 bases and V 5 bases, and 6 bases lay outside the gene matches. The length of the CDR3 is 17 residues. The CDR3 sequence is CASSPGLAGVRSYEQYF. CDR3 coding DNA: TGTGCCAGCAGTCCGGGACTAGCGGGAGTCCGCTCCTACGAGCAGTACTTC.

The chain couples TRBV7-8 to TRBJ1-6; D gene unclear. This CDR3 has 17 amino acids. Germline CDR1 is SGHVS and CDR2 is FQNEAQ. The V gene lost 6 bases and the J gene lost 5 bases, with 20 bases spanning the gap. CDR3 residues: CASSHPGYGVDNSPLHF. The CDR3, as DNA: TGTGCCAGCAGTCACCCCGGGTACGGGGTCGATAATTCACCCCTCCACTTT.

On this clone: At the DNA level, this CDR3 is encoded by other sequences in the same sample as well. The chain joins TRBV5-1 to TRBJ2-3; 8 bases line up with TRBD2. Trimming cost V 1 base and J 5 bases; bases outside gene matches: 6. Germline lookup yields CDR1 SGHRS and CDR2 YFSETQ. CDR3 length: 15 residues. In DNA form, the CDR3 reads TGCGCCAGCAGCTTGAACGGGGGGGCCGTAGATACGCAGTATTTT. Protein sequence: CASSLNGGAVDTQYF. Drawing the rest from reference TRBV5-1 and TRBJ2-3, the complete variable domain is KAGVTQTPRYLIKTRGQQVTLSCSPISGHRSVSWYQQTPGQGLQFLFEYFSETQRNKGNFPGRFSGRQFSNSRSEMNVSTLELGDSALYLCASSLNGGAVDTQYFGPGTRLTVL.

This clone appeared once. This sequence joins TRBV5-5 and TRBJ1-6; possibly TRBD1 for D (5 bases). The length of the CDR3 is 17 residues. CDR1 and CDR2 from the germline V gene are SGHKS and YYEKEE (reference sequence). V lost 3 bases, J lost 1 base, and 14 bases lay in between. CDR3 loop: CASSSTDLGSYNSPLHF. The CDR3 DNA reads as TGTGCCAGCAGCTCGACAGACTTAGGTTCCTATAATTCACCCCTCCACTTT.

The chain uses TRBV2 and TRBJ2-7; TRBD1 matches at 8 bases. The trim removed 6 bases at V and 9 bases at J, leaving 10 bases unmatched. This CDR3 has 13 residues. CDR1 and CDR2 from the germline V gene are SNHLY and FYNNEI. This chain's CDR3 is CASSQDQGAVQYF. The CDR3 nucleotides read TGTGCCAGCAGCCAGGACCAGGGGGCTGTGCAGTACTTC.

This chain links TRBV7-9 with TRBJ2-1; 7 bases fit TRBD2. Germline trimming cut 0 bases from V and 10 bases from J; bases unmatched to any gene: 12. Germline CDR1 is SEHNR and CDR2 is FQNEAQ (reference sequence). This CDR3 comprises 16 residues. CDR3 amino acids: CASSLARLADPSEQFF. CDR3 coding DNA: TGTGCCAGCAGCTTAGCCAGGCTAGCGGACCCTTCGGAGCAGTTCTTC.